The table lists the clone carrying this T cell receptor beta chain with many counts. Its antigen is undetermined. This entry is derived from a study of T cells in Graves' hyperthyroidism and ophthalmopathy. Turning to the study itself: Peripheral blood was taken when the disease was first diagnosed, before any treatment began.

Clinicians diagnosed patients from clinical symptoms, serum thyroxine and TRAb, thyroid ultrasound and orbital computed tomography. The PBMCs studied were ones that came from 10 ml fresh peripheral blood. Amplification targeted TCR beta CDR3 regions from RNA transcripts. The study used the HTBI primer set for a first-round RT-PCR of the TCR CDR3. TCRdb redid the calling of the multiplex PCR reads with MiXCR, one entry per CDR3 protein. The table has under 600,000 distinct CDR3 sequences, 15% to 20% seen once. Notes on the study in general: Through a model of 13 V-J features, ophthalmopathy was separated from stable hyperthyroidism.

V lost 3 bases and J 5 bases, leaving 7 bases between the germline ends. Germline CDR1 is GTSNPN and CDR2 is SVGIG (reference sequence). This CDR3 region has 11 residues. The sequencing sample was made of blood. The origin of this receptor is a woman aged 40 to 55 with Graves' ophthalmopathy. The chain recombines TRBV30 with TRBJ2-5; the D is unclear. The DNA of the CDR3 is TGTGCCTGGAGGAGATCGGAGACCCAGTACTTC. Its translation is CAWRRSETQYF.